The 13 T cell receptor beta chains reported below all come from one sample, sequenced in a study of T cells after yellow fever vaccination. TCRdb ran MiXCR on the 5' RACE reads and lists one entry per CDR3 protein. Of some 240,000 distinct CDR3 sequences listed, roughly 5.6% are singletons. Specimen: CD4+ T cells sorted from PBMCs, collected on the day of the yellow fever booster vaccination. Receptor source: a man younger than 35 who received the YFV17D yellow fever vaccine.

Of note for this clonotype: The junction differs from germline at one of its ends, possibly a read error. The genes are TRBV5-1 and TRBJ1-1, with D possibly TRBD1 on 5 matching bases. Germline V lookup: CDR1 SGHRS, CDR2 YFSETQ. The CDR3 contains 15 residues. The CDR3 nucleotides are TGCGCCCGCAGCGACCCTGGGGGAGTTGGGTCTGAAGCTTTCTTT. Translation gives CARSDPGGVGSEAFF.

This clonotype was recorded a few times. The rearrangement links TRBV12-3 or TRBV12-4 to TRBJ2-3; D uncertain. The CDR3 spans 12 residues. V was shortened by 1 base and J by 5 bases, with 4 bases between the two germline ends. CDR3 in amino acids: CASSLELDTQYF. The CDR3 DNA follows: TGTGCCAGCAGTTTAGAACTAGATACGCAGTATTTT.

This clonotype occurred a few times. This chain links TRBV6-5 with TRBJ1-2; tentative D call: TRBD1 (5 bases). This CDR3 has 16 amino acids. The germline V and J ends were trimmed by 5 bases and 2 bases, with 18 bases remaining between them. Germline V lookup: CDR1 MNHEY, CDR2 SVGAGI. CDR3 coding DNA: TGTGCCAGCAGTAACCATGGCCAGGGAGCGAACTATGGCTACACCTTC. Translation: CASSNHGQGANYGYTF.

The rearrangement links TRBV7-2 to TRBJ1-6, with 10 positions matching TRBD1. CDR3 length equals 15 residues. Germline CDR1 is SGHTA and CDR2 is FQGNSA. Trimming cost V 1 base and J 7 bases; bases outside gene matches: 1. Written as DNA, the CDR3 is TGTGCCAGCAGCTTAGGGGACAGGGGAAATTCACCCCTCCACTTT. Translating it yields CASSLGDRGNSPLHF. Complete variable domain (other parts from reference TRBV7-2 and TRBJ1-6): GAGVSQSPSNKVTEKGKDVELRCDPISGHTALYWYRQSLGQGLEFLIYFQGNSAPDKSGLPSDRFSAERTGGSVSTLTIQRTQQEDSAVYLCASSLGDRGNSPLHFGNGTRLTVT.

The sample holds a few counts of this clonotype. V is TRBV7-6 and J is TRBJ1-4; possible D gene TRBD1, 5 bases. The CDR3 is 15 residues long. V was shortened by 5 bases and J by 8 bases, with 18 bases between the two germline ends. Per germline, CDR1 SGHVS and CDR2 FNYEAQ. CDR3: CASSVTGLGREKLFF. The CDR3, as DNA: TGTGCCAGCAGCGTTACAGGTCTAGGACGGGAAAAACTGTTTTTT.

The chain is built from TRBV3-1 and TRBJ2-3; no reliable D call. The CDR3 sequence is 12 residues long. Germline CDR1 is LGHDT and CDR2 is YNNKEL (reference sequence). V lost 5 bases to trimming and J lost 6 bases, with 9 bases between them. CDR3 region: CASSYSRDTQYF. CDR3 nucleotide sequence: TGTGCCAGCAGCTACAGCCGGGATACGCAGTATTTT.

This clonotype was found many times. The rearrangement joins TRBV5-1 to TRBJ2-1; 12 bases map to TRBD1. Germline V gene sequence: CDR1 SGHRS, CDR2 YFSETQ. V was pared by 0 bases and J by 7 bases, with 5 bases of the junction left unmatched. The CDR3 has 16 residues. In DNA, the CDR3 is TGCGCCAGCAGCTTGGTGGGACAGGGGGCGCAGAATGAGCAGTTCTTC. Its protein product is CASSLVGQGAQNEQFF.

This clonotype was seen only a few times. The CDR3 here is CAVPKTGDSGNTIYF. The CDR3 DNA reads TGTGCCGTACCGAAGACAGGGGACTCTGGAAACACCATATATTTT. The rearrangement links TRBV28 to TRBJ1-3, with TRBD1 matching over 8 bases. Per the germline V gene, CDR1 is MDHEN and CDR2 is SYDVKM. The trim removed 11 bases at V and 0 bases at J, leaving 9 bases unmatched. The CDR3 extends over 15 amino acids.

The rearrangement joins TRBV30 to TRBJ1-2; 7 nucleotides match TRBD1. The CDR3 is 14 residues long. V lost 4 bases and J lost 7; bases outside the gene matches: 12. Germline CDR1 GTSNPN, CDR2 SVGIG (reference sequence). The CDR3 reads CAWTFRGAPGGYTF. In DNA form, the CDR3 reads TGTGCCTGGACCTTCAGGGGGGCGCCGGGTGGCTACACCTTC.

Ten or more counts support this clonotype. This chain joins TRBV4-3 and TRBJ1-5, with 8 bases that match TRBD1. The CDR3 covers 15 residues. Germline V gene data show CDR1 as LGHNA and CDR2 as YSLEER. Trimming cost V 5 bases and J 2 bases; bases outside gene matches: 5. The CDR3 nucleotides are TGCGCCAGCAGCAACGACAGGGGCGGCAATCAGCCCCAGCATTTT. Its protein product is CASSNDRGGNQPQHF.

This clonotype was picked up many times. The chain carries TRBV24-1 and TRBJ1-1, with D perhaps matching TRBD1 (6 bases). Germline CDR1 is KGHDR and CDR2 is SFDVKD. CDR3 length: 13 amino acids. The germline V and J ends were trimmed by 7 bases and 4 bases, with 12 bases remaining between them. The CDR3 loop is CATSDRRGTEAFF. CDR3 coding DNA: TGTGCCACCAGCGACAGGAGGGGCACTGAAGCTTTCTTT.

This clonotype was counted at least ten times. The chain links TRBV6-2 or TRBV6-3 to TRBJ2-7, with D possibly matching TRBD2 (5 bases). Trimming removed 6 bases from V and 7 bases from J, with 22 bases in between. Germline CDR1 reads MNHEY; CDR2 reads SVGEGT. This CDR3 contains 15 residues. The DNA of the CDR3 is TGTGCCAGCAGGAGGGTCCCCGGTGTATCGGATGAGCAGTACGTC. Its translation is CASRRVPGVSDEQYV.

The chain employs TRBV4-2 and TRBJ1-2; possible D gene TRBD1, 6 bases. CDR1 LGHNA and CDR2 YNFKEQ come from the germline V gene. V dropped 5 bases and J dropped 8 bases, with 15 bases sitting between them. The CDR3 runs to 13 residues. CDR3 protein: CASSSGARRGYTF. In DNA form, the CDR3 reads TGTGCCAGCAGCTCGGGGGCGCGTAGGGGCTACACCTTC.